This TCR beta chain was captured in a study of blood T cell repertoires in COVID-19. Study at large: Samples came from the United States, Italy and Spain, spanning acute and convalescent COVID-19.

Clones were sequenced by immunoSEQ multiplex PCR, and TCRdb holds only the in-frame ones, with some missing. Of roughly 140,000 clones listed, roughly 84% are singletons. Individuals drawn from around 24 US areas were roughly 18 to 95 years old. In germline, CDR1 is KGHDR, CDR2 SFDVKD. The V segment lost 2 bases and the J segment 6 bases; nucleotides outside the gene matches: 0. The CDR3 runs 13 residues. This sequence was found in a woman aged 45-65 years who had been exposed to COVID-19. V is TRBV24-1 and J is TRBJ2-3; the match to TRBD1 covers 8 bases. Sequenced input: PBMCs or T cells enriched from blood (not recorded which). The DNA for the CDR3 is TGTGCCACCAGTGATTACAGGGGGGATACGCAGTATTTT. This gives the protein CATSDYRGDTQYF.